This T cell receptor (beta chain) emerged from a study of CD4+ T cells in melanoma. Whole-study results and caveats: CD8+ T cell, macrophage and B cell function reportedly correlated with neoantigen-specific CD4+ T cells. In melanoma, neoantigen-specific CD4+ T cells reportedly differed in differentiation state.

CDR1 LGHNA and CDR2 YSLEER come from the germline V gene. CDR3 length: 15 amino acids. V lost 0 bases and J lost 7, with 13 bases in between. TCRdb's table, derived via immunoSEQ multiplex PCR, lists solely in-frame clones and lacks some. This table has about 9,900 clones, around 63% appearing once. This clone was seen more than once but under ten times. Its antigen is unidentified. Sequencing input: peripheral blood. The clonotype originates from a human donor with melanoma. The chain employs TRBV4-3 and TRBJ1-5; D is perhaps TRBD1 (5 bases). This chain's CDR3 is CASSQERRGGQPQHF. In DNA form, the CDR3 reads TGCGCCAGCAGCCAAGAAAGAAGGGGTGGCCAGCCCCAGCATTTT.